These 20 T cell receptor beta chains were sequenced from one sample in a study of shared clonotypes between healthy human individuals. TCRdb keeps only in-frame clones here, not all; method: immunoSEQ multiplex PCR. The table has some 900,000 clones, less than 85% seen once. Input material: memory CD4+ T cells sorted from blood. The subset was: CD45RA-negative fraction. These TCRs come from a young man in good health.

With regard to this clone: A far larger clone differs by one base, so this is likely a read error. The rearrangement links TRBV11-3 to TRBJ2-2; the match to TRBD2 covers 10 bases. Looked up from germline, CDR1 is SGHNT and CDR2 is YENEEA. Trimming cost V 5 bases and J 1 base; bases outside gene matches: 10. The CDR3 length is 18 residues. The CDR3 here is CASSLAPSGGRNTGELFF. The CDR3 DNA sequence: TGTGCCAGCAGCCTAGCGCCTAGCGGGGGCCGGAACACCGGGGAGCTGTTTTTT.

This clone has only one observation. The rearrangement uses TRBV7-2 and TRBJ2-7, with 7 positions matching TRBD2. Germline loops: CDR1 SGHTA, CDR2 FQGNSA. The CDR3 is made up of 17 amino acids. The ends lost 2 bases at V and 0 bases at J; junction bases unmatched: 10. Here the CDR3 reads CASSLLSGGGSSYEQYF. As DNA, the CDR3 is TGTGCCAGCAGCTTACTCTCGGGGGGAGGGAGCTCCTACGAGCAGTACTTC.

J is TRBJ2-1 and V is TRBV28; 8 bases are shared with TRBD2. The CDR3 consists of 14 residues. The junction had 3 bases not matched to a gene; V was cut back by 3 bases and J by 5 bases. Germline V CDR1 and CDR2: MDHEN, SYDVKM. CDR3 DNA: TGTGCCAGCAGTTTCGGTAGCGGGGACAATGAGCAGTTCTTC. Encoded protein: CASSFGSGDNEQFF. The full variable domain, rest sourced from reference TRBV28 and TRBJ2-1, is DVKVTQSSRYLVKRTGEKVFLECVQDMDHENMFWYRQDPGLGLRLIYFSYDVKMKEKGDIPEGYSVSREKKERFSLILESASTNQTSMYLCASSFGSGDNEQFFGPGTRLTVL.

The chain recombines TRBV7-2 with TRBJ2-1; perhaps TRBD1 as D (5 bases). Between the trimmed V and J ends, which lost 1 base and 3 bases, there was a span of 13 bases. The germline CDR1 and CDR2 sequences are SGHTA and FQGNSA. The length of the CDR3 is 16 residues. CDR3 residues: CASSLGFQGYYNEQFF. DNA for the CDR3: TGTGCCAGCAGCTTAGGGTTCCAGGGTTACTACAATGAGCAGTTCTTC.

The rearrangement links TRBV6-4 to TRBJ1-5, with TRBD1 identical over 7 bases. The trim removed 6 bases at V and 3 bases at J, leaving 8 bases unmatched. The CDR3 is 15 residues long. CDR1 is MRHNA and CDR2 is SNTAGT in the germline V gene. The CDR3: CASSLGGSLNQPQHF. In DNA, the CDR3 is TGTGCCAGCAGCTTAGGGGGCTCCCTCAATCAGCCCCAGCATTTT.

For this clone: A single base separates this from a much larger clone, so it may be a read error. This chain links TRBV10-1 with TRBJ1-2, with 7 bases matching TRBD1. CDR3 length equals 13 residues. The V gene end was trimmed by 3 bases and the J gene end by 2 bases; junction bases not matched to a gene: 0. Germline V CDR1 and CDR2: WNHNN, SYGVQD (reference sequence). The CDR3, as DNA: TGCGCCAGCAGTGAAGGGGGCAACTATGGCTACACCTTC. Protein: CASSEGGNYGYTF.

The chain employs TRBV5-4 and TRBJ2-2, with a weak D call TRBD2 (6 bases). CDR3 length equals 16 residues. V lost 0 bases to trimming and J lost 5 bases, with 14 bases between them. Per the germline V gene, CDR1 is SGHNT and CDR2 is YYREEE (reference sequence). CDR3 residues: CASSLVGPRGTGELFF. The CDR3 DNA is TGTGCCAGCAGCTTGGTGGGACCCCGGGGGACCGGGGAGCTGTTTTTT.

The chain couples TRBV5-4 to TRBJ2-5; D is possibly TRBD2 (6 bases). The CDR3 is 14 amino acids. Germline V CDR1 and CDR2: SGHNT, YYREEE (reference sequence). V was shortened by 0 bases and J by 5 bases, with 11 bases between the two germline ends. The CDR3 loop is CASSLGGELETQYF. The CDR3 DNA follows: TGTGCCAGCAGCTTGGGGGGGGAGTTGGAGACCCAGTACTTC.

The chain recombines TRBV2 with TRBJ2-1, with D possibly being TRBD2 (6 bases). The germline V gene has CDR1 SNHLY and CDR2 FYNNEI. The ends were cut back, 6 bases at V and 8 bases at J, with 11 bases in the middle. This CDR3 has 12 amino acids. The CDR3 sequence is CASRVTRDEQFF. The CDR3 nucleotides are TGTGCCAGCAGGGTGACTAGAGATGAGCAGTTCTTC.

The chain links TRBV4-3 to TRBJ2-1; possibly TRBD2 for D (5 bases). V was clipped by 4 bases and J by 6 bases, with 16 bases between them. CDR1 is LGHNA, CDR2 YSLEER, per germline. There are 15 residues in the CDR3. The CDR3 DNA reads as TGCGCCAGCAGCCCCACCGGACTCCCGCCCAATGAGCAGTTCTTC. It translates to CASSPTGLPPNEQFF.

This clone was seen more than once but under ten times. The rearrangement links TRBV30 to TRBJ1-2; D call uncertain. The germline V gene encodes CDR1 GTSNPN and CDR2 SVGIG (reference sequence). V lost 0 bases and J 8 bases, leaving 10 bases between the germline ends. This CDR3 spans 12 amino acids. DNA for the CDR3: TGTGCCTGGAGTGTGGGAACAGAGGGCTACACCTTC. Translated: CAWSVGTEGYTF.

The gene calls are TRBV6-5 and TRBJ1-2; 9 bases map to TRBD1. The germline CDR1 and CDR2 sequences are MNHEY and SVGAGI. Trimming cost V 4 bases and J 6 bases; bases outside gene matches: 9. The CDR3 totals 15 residues. The CDR3 bases are TGTGCCAGCAGTTCCCCGGGACAGGGCGGCGATGGCTACACCTTC. It is translated as CASSSPGQGGDGYTF.

The sample holds a few counts of this clone. This sequence joins TRBV4-1 and TRBJ1-5, with D uncertain. Trimming cost V 0 bases and J 3 bases, with 9 bases left between them. CDR3 length equals 15 residues. Germline loops: CDR1 MGHRA, CDR2 YSYEKL. CDR3 protein: CASSQDFQINQPQHF. CDR3 coding DNA: TGCGCCAGCAGCCAAGATTTCCAAATCAATCAGCCCCAGCATTTT.

The rearrangement links TRBV29-1 to TRBJ2-7; no clear D gene. CDR1 is SQVTM and CDR2 is ANQGSEA in the germline V gene. V lost 4 bases and J 3 bases, leaving 10 bases between the germline ends. This CDR3 comprises 12 residues. The DNA of the CDR3 is TGCAGCGTTGGTCAGGCGGTCTACGAGCAGTACTTC. Its protein is CSVGQAVYEQYF.

The chain joins TRBV25-1 to TRBJ1-2; D unclear. CDR1 and CDR2 (germline): MGHDK, SYGVNS. The CDR3 loop spans 14 amino acids. V was clipped by 1 base and J by 4 bases, with 10 bases between them. This CDR3 is CASSESVSVYGYTF. The CDR3 DNA is TGTGCCAGCAGTGAATCGGTATCAGTCTATGGCTACACCTTC.

This rearrangement joins TRBV5-1 to TRBJ1-1, with D unclear. Trimming pared 0 bases from V and 6 bases from J, leaving 12 bases between. Germline values: CDR1 SGHRS, CDR2 YFSETQ. This CDR3 contains 14 residues. The CDR3 here is CASSLGELGPEAFF. In DNA form, the CDR3 reads TGCGCCAGCAGCTTGGGGGAGTTGGGCCCTGAAGCTTTCTTT.

The CDR3 region is CASSLVPSGNYEQYF. As DNA, the CDR3 is TGTGCCAGCAGCTTAGTTCCTAGCGGGAACTACGAGCAGTACTTC. This sequence joins TRBV7-2 and TRBJ2-7; 9 bases line up with TRBD2. The CDR3 is 15 amino acids. V dropped 1 base and J dropped 3; count of bases not matched to a gene: 4. The germline V gene has CDR1 SGHTA and CDR2 FQGNSA.

In its sample, this clone was seen a few times. The chain carries TRBV18 and TRBJ1-6, with 7 positions matching TRBD1. CDR3 length: 15 residues. V lost 2 bases to trimming and J lost 10 bases; unmatched junction nucleotides: 8. Germline V gives CDR1 KGHSH, CDR2 LQKENI. In DNA, the CDR3 is TGTGCCAGCTCACCATCGGCAGGGGGGAAGTCACCCCTCCACTTT. This translates into CASSPSAGGKSPLHF.

The V gene is TRBV7-2, the J gene TRBJ2-1; 12 nucleotides line up with TRBD2. Per the germline V gene, CDR1 is SGHTA and CDR2 is FQGNSA. This CDR3 comprises 20 residues. V shed 0 bases, J shed 6 bases, and the junction held 15 bases outside the gene matches. In DNA form, the CDR3 reads TGTGCCAGCAGCTTAGCGCGGAGGCTAGCGGGAGGGCCCAGCTCCAATGAGCAGTTCTTC. Encoded protein: CASSLARRLAGGPSSNEQFF.

With regard to this clone: Other DNA sequences in this sample translate to the same CDR3. This chain links TRBV5-6 with TRBJ2-7, with D perhaps TRBD2 (5 bases). CDR3 length: 12 amino acids. Germline CDR1 reads SGHDT; CDR2 reads YYEEEE. Trimming shortened V by 1 base and J by 3 bases, and 5 bases separated the two germline ends. The CDR3 nucleotides read TGTGCCAGCAGCTTGAGCGGCTACGAGCAGTACTTC. Translation: CASSLSGYEQYF.